The rows below give T cell receptor beta chains drawn from one sample of a study of T cells in Graves' hyperthyroidism and ophthalmopathy. TCRdb reanalysed the multiplex PCR reads using MiXCR and keeps one entry per CDR3 protein. The sample lists about 330,000 distinct CDR3 sequences; approximately 15% were seen once. Sequencing was carried out using blood. These receptor sequences come from a woman aged 40 to 50 with Graves' ophthalmopathy. Both conserved end residues are part of each CDR3. A D gene is named only where the DNA matches it firmly. Clone size is shown for a subset of rows, as once, few, many or a class of expanded clone.

CDR3nt: TGTGCCAGCATAACAGGGAAGGGGACTGAAGCTTTCTTT
CDR3aa: CASITGKGTEAFF
v_gene: TRBV11-3
d_gene: -
abundance: many
j_gene: TRBJ1-1

CDR3nt: TGTGCCAGCGAAAAGGACGGACCCAATCAGCCCCAGCATTTT
CDR3aa: CASEKDGPNQPQHF
v_gene: TRBV2
d_gene: -
abundance: once
j_gene: TRBJ1-5

CDR3nt: TGTGCCAGCAGTTACTTGAGGGGGGAGCACGAGCAGTACTTC
CDR3aa: CASSYLRGEHEQYF
v_gene: TRBV6-5
d_gene: -
abundance: many
j_gene: TRBJ2-7

CDR3nt: TGTGCCAGCAGGCGTACCGGGACAGGGACCTACGAGCAGTACTTC
CDR3aa: CASRRTGTGTYEQYF
v_gene: TRBV12-3/TRBV12-4
d_gene: TRBD1
abundance: many
j_gene: TRBJ2-7

CDR3nt: TGCGCCAGCAGTAACGGACAACACAGGGCCTACTACGTGGAGCAGTACTTC
CDR3aa: CASSNGQHRAYYVEQYF
v_gene: TRBV5-1
d_gene: -
abundance: many
j_gene: TRBJ2-7

CDR3nt: TGTGCCAGCAGCTTGGGTGCCGCGGGAGATTCCTGGGAGACCCAGTACTTC
CDR3aa: CASSLGAAGDSWETQYF
v_gene: TRBV7-8
d_gene: TRBD2
abundance: few
j_gene: TRBJ2-5

CDR3nt: TGCGCCAGCAGCCCGGGAGGCGGACGGGTAGATGAGCAGTTCTTC
CDR3aa: CASSPGGGRVDEQFF
v_gene: TRBV5-1
d_gene: TRBD2
abundance: -
j_gene: TRBJ2-1

CDR3nt: TGTGCCAGCAGCTTACGTTTCAGGGGCGGGGGGGAATCCTACGAGCAGTACTTC
CDR3aa: CASSLRFRGGGESYEQYF
v_gene: TRBV11-2
d_gene: TRBD2
abundance: -
j_gene: TRBJ2-7

CDR3nt: TGTGCCAGCAGTTTCGGAACCTTAGCTTTCTTT
CDR3aa: CASSFGTLAFF
v_gene: TRBV12-3/TRBV12-4
d_gene: -
abundance: -
j_gene: TRBJ1-1

CDR3nt: TGCAGTGCTTACCGGGGGGCCTTAGCGGAGACCCAGTACTTC
CDR3aa: CSAYRGALAETQYF
v_gene: TRBV20-1
d_gene: -
abundance: -
j_gene: TRBJ2-5

CDR3nt: TGTGCCACCAGTATGACGGCGAGTGGCTACACCTTC
CDR3aa: CATSMTASGYTF
v_gene: TRBV24-1
d_gene: -
abundance: -
j_gene: TRBJ1-2

CDR3nt: TGTGCCAGCAGCCCCCCAAGATGGCGGGGTACAAACACTGAAGCTTTCTTT
CDR3aa: CASSPPRWRGTNTEAFF
v_gene: TRBV12-3/TRBV12-4
d_gene: -
abundance: many
j_gene: TRBJ1-1

CDR3nt: TGTGCCAGCAGCTCCCAGAGTCCCCGACTAGCGGGGAAAAGGAACGGGGAGCTGTTTTTT
CDR3aa: CASSSQSPRLAGKRNGELFF
v_gene: TRBV11-2
d_gene: TRBD2
abundance: few
j_gene: TRBJ2-2